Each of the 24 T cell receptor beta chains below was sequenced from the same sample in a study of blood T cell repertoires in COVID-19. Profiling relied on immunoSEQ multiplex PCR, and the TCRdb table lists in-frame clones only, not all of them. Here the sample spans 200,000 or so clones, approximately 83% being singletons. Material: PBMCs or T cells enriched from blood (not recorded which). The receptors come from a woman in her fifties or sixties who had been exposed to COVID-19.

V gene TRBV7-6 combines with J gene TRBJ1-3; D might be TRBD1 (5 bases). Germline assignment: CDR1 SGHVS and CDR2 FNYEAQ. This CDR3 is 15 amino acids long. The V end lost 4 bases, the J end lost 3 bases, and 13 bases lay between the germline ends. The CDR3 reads CASSSGQGVGNTIYF. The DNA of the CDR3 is TGTGCCAGCAGCTCTGGACAAGGGGTTGGAAACACCATATATTTT.

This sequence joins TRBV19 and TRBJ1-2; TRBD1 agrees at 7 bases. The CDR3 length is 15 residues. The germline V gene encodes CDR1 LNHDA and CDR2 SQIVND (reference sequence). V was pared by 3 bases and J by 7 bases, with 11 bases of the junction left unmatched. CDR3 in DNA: TGTGCCAGTAGTATTGAGACAGGGACCCCGAGTGGCTACACCTTC. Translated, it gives CASSIETGTPSGYTF.

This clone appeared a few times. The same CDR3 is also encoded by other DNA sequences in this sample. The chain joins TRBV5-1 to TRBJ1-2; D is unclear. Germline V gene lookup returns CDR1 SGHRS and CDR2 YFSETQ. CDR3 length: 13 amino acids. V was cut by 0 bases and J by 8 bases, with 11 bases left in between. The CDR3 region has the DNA TGCGCCAGCAGCTTGGATGGAGGATACGGCTACACCTTC. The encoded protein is CASSLDGGYGYTF.

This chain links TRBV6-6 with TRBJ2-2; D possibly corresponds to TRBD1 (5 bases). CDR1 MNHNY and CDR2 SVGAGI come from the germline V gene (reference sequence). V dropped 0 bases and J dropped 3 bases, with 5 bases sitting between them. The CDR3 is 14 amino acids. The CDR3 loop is CASSYSGDTGELFF. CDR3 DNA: TGTGCCAGCAGTTACTCAGGGGACACCGGGGAGCTGTTTTTT.

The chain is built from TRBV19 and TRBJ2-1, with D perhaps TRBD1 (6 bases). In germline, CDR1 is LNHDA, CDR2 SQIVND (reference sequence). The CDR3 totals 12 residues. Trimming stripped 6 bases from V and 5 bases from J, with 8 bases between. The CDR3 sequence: CASRDSNNEQFF. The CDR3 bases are TGTGCCAGTAGGGACAGTAACAATGAGCAGTTCTTC.

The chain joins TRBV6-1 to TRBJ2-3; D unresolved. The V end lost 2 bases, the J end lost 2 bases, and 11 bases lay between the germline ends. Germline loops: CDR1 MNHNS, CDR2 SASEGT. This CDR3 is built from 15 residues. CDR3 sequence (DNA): TGTGCCAGCAGTGAAAGACCGGAGAACACAGATACGCAGTATTTT. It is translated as CASSERPENTDTQYF.

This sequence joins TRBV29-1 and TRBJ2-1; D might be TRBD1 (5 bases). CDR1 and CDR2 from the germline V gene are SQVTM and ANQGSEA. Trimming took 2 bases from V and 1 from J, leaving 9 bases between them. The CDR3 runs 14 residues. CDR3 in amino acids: CSVERGQSYNEQFF. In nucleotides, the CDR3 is TGCAGCGTTGAAAGGGGTCAATCCTACAATGAGCAGTTCTTC.

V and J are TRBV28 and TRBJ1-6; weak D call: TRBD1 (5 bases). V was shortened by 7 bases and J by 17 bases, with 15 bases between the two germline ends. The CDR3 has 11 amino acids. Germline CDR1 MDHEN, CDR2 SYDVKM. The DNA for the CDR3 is TGTGCCAGCATCCATCGGGGGGTTTTCCACTTT. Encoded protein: CASIHRGVFHF. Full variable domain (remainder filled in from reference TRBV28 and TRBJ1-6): DVKVTQSSRYLVKRTGEKVFLECVQDMDHENMFWYRQDPGLGLRLIYFSYDVKMKEKGDIPEGYSVSREKKERFSLILESASTNQTSMYLCASIHRGVFHFGNGTRLTVT.

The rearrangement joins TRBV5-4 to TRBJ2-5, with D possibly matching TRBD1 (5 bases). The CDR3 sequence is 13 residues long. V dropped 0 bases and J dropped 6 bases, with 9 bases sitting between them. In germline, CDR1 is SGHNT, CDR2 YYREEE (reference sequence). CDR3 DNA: TGTGCCAGCAGCTTGGCCAGGGTGAAGACCCAGTACTTC. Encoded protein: CASSLARVKTQYF.

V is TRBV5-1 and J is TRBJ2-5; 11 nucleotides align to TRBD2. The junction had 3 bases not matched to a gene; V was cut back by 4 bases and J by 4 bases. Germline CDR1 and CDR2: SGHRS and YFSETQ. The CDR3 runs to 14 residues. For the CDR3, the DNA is TGCGCCAGCAGCGCGGGACTAGCGGTAGAGACCCAGTACTTC. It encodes CASSAGLAVETQYF.

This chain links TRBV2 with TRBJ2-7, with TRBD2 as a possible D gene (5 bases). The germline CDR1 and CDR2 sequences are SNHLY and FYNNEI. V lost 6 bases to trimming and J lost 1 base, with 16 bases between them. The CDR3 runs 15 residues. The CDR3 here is CASRERARGSYEQYF. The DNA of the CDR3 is TGTGCCAGCAGAGAAAGAGCCAGAGGGTCCTACGAGCAGTACTTC.

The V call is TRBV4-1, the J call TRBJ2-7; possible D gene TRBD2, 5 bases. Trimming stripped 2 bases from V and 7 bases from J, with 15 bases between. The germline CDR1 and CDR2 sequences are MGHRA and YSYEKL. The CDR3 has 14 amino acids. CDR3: CASSQSLGSWEQYF. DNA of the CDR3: TGCGCCAGCAGCCAATCCCTAGGGAGCTGGGAGCAGTACTTC.

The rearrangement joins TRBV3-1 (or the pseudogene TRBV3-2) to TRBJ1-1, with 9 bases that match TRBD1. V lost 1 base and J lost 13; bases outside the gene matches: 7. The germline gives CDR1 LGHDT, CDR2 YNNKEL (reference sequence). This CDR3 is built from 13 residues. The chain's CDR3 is CASSQVETGGDFF. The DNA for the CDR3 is TGTGCCAGCAGCCAAGTAGAGACAGGGGGGGATTTCTTT.

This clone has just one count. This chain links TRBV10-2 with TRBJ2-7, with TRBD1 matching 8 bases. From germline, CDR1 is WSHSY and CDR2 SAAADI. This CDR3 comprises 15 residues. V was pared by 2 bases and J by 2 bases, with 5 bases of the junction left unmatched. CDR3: CASSEPGQGAYEQYF. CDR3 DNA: TGCGCCAGCAGTGAGCCCGGACAGGGCGCCTACGAGCAGTACTTC.

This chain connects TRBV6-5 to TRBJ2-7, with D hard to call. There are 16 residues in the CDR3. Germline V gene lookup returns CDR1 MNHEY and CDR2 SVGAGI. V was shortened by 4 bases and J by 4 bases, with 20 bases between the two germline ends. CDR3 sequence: CASSSRPQLLSYEQYF. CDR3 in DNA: TGTGCCAGCAGTTCACGACCCCAACTATTAAGTTACGAGCAGTACTTC.

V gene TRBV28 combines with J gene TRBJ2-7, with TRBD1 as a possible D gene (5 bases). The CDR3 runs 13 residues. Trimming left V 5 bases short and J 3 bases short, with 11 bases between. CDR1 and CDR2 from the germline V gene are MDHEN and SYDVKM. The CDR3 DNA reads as TGTGCCAGCAGTACCAGGGCAGGCTACGAGCAGTACTTC. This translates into CASSTRAGYEQYF.

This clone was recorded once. CDR3 loop: CASSEQAGPNQPQHF. The DNA for the CDR3 is TGTGCCAGCAGTGAACAGGCAGGGCCCAATCAGCCCCAGCATTTT. The chain is built from TRBV6-1 and TRBJ1-5, with D maybe TRBD1 (5 bases). V dropped 2 bases and J dropped 3 bases, with 11 bases sitting between them. The CDR3 is 15 residues long. Germline V lookup: CDR1 MNHNS, CDR2 SASEGT.

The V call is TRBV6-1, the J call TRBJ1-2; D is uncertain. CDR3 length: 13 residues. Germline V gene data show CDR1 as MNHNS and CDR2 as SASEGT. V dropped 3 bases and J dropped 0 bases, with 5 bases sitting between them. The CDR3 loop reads CASSDEANYGYTF. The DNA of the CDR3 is TGTGCCAGCAGTGATGAGGCTAACTATGGCTACACCTTC.

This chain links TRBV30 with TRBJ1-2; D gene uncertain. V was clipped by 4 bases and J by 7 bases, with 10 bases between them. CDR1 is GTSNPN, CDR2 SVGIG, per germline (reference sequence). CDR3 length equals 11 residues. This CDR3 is CAWNRRVGYTF. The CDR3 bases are TGTGCCTGGAATCGGAGGGTTGGCTACACCTTC. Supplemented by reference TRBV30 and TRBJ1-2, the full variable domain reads SQTIHQWPATLVQPVGSPLSLECTVEGTSNPNLYWYRQAAGRGLQLLFYSVGIGQISSEVPQNLSASRPQDRQFILSSKKLLLSDSGFYLCAWNRRVGYTFGSGTRLTVV.

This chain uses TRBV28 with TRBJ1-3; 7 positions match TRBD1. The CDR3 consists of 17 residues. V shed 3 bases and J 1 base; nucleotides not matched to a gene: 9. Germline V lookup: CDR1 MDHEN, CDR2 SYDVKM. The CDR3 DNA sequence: TGTGCCAGCAGTTTTATTCCAGGGGGTAGATCTGGAAACACCATATATTTT. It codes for CASSFIPGGRSGNTIYF.

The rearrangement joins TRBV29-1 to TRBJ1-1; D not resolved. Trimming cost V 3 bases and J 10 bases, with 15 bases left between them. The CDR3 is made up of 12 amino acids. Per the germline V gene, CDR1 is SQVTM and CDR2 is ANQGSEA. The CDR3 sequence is CSVEVAATRAFF. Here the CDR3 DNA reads TGCAGCGTTGAGGTGGCGGCAACTCGAGCTTTCTTT.

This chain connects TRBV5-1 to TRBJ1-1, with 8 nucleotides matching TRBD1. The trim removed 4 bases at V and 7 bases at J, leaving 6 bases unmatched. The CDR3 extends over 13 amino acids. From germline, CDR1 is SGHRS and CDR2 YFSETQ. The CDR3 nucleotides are TGCGCCAGCAGCGCCAGGGGGCCGAGTGAAGCTTTCTTT. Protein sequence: CASSARGPSEAFF.

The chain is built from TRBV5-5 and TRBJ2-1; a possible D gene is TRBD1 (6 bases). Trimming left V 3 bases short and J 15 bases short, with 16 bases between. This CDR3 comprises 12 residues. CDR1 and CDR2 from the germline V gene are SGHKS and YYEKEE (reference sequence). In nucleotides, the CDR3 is TGTGCCAGCAGCTCCTCCACAGGGATTCCGTTCTTC. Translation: CASSSSTGIPFF.

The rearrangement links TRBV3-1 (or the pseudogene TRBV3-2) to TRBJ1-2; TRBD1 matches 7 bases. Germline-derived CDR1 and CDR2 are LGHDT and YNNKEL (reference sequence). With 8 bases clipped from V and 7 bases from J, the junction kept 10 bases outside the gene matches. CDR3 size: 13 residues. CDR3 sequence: CASSVPGGGGYTF. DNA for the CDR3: TGTGCCAGCTCGGTGCCAGGGGGTGGTGGCTACACCTTC.